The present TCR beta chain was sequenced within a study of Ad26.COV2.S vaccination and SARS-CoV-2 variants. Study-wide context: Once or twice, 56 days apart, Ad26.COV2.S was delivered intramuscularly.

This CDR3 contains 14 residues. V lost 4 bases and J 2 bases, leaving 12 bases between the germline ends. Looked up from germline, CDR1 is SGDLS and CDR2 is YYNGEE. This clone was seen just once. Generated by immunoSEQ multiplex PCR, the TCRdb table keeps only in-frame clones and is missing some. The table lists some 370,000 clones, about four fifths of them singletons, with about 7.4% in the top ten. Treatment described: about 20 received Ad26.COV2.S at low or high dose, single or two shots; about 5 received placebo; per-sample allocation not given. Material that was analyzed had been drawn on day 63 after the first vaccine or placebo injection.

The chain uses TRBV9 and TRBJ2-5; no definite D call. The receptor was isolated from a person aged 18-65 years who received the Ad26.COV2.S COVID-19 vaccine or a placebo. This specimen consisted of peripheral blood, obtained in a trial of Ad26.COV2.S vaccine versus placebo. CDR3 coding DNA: TGTGCCAGCAGCCCATCTGGGGTACAAGAGACCCAGTACTTC. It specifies CASSPSGVQETQYF.